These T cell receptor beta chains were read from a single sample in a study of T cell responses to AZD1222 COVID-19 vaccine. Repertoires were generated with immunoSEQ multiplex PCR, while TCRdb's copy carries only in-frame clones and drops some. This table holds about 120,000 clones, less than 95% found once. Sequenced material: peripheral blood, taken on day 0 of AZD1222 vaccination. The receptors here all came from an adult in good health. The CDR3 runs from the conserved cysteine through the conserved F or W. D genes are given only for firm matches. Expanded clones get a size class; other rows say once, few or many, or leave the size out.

CDR3: CASSDLGFRAAPLHF
V: TRBV6-1
J: TRBJ1-6
D: NA
size: NA
length: 15

CDR3: CASRLGGPNQPQHF
V: TRBV2
J: TRBJ1-5
D: NA
size: NA
length: 14

CDR3: CASSPSHEQFF
V: TRBV12-3/TRBV12-4
J: TRBJ2-1
D: NA
size: NA
length: 11

CDR3: CASSLVAELYNEQFF
V: TRBV5-1
J: TRBJ2-1
D: NA
size: once
length: 15

CDR3: CASSLISPGSGNTIYF
V: TRBV7-2
J: TRBJ1-3
D: NA
size: NA
length: 16

CDR3: CAWSGSTTSNQPQHF
V: TRBV30
J: TRBJ1-5
D: NA
size: NA
length: 15

CDR3: CASSSTRAYEQYF
V: TRBV7-9
J: TRBJ2-7
D: NA
size: NA
length: 13

CDR3: CASRSGTNEKLFF
V: TRBV2
J: TRBJ1-4
D: NA
size: once
length: 13

CDR3: CASTPQTSGYTGELFF
V: TRBV7-6
J: TRBJ2-2
D: TRBD2
size: NA
length: 16

CDR3: CASSKACRKGEKLFF
V: TRBV21-1
J: TRBJ1-4
D: NA
size: NA
length: 15

CDR3: CASSLLTYEQYF
V: TRBV7-2
J: TRBJ2-7
D: NA
size: NA
length: 12

CDR3: CASSLVSGIGLEQYF
V: TRBV5-1
J: TRBJ2-7
D: TRBD2
size: NA
length: 15

CDR3: CASTKTKGSYGYTF
V: TRBV6-5
J: TRBJ1-2
D: NA
size: few
length: 14

CDR3: CASSSQGGQSPLHF
V: TRBV5-6
J: TRBJ1-6
D: TRBD1
size: NA
length: 14

CDR3: CASSYGLGYTF
V: TRBV6-2/TRBV6-3
J: TRBJ1-2
D: NA
size: NA
length: 11

CDR3: CASRYTQGPGDTQYF
V: TRBV3-1/TRBV3-2
J: TRBJ2-3
D: NA
size: NA
length: 15

CDR3: CASSGRIQETQYF
V: TRBV28
J: TRBJ2-5
D: NA
size: NA
length: 13

CDR3: CASSSHRGMNTEAFF
V: TRBV19
J: TRBJ1-1
D: TRBD1
size: NA
length: 15

CDR3: CASTIGGVFMNTEAFF
V: TRBV19
J: TRBJ1-1
D: NA
size: few
length: 16

CDR3: CATWDTDTGNTIYF
V: TRBV19
J: TRBJ1-3
D: NA
size: NA
length: 14

CDR3: CASRYSPGELFF
V: TRBV2
J: TRBJ2-2
D: NA
size: NA
length: 12

CDR3: CASSLRQYSGANVLTF
V: TRBV5-4
J: TRBJ2-6
D: NA
size: NA
length: 16

CDR3: CASSVGGTDTQYF
V: TRBV9
J: TRBJ2-3
D: NA
size: NA
length: 13

CDR3: CASSAGGYTF
V: TRBV2
J: TRBJ1-2
D: NA
size: NA
length: 10

CDR3: CASSSPNSGMLTGELFF
V: TRBV18
J: TRBJ2-2
D: TRBD2
size: once
length: 17

CDR3: CASSSRAYNEQFF
V: TRBV3-1/TRBV3-2
J: TRBJ2-1
D: NA
size: once
length: 13

CDR3: CASSFRQGPNYGYTF
V: TRBV5-1
J: TRBJ1-2
D: TRBD1
size: NA
length: 15

CDR3: CSVEDLTASYGYTF
V: TRBV29-1
J: TRBJ1-2
D: NA
size: once
length: 14

CDR3: CASSGGVGEKLFF
V: TRBV12-3/TRBV12-4
J: TRBJ1-4
D: NA
size: once
length: 13

CDR3: CASSQQKTSMNTEAFF
V: TRBV3-1/TRBV3-2
J: TRBJ1-1
D: NA
size: NA
length: 16

CDR3: CASSTGHLSNQPQHF
V: TRBV6-2/TRBV6-3
J: TRBJ1-5
D: NA
size: NA
length: 15

CDR3: CASKGSNYGYTF
V: TRBV6-5
J: TRBJ1-2
D: NA
size: NA
length: 12

CDR3: CASSEILGARTEAFF
V: TRBV28
J: TRBJ1-1
D: NA
size: NA
length: 15

CDR3: CASSGPITGGRGAFF
V: TRBV19
J: TRBJ1-1
D: TRBD1
size: NA
length: 15

CDR3: CSVITGADTEAFF
V: TRBV29-1
J: TRBJ1-1
D: TRBD1
size: NA
length: 13

CDR3: CATSRDHTLYGYTF
V: TRBV15
J: TRBJ1-2
D: NA
size: NA
length: 14

CDR3: CASSLTGGNNSPLHF
V: TRBV19
J: TRBJ1-6
D: TRBD1
size: NA
length: 15

CDR3: CATSRELQGADNEQFF
V: TRBV15
J: TRBJ2-1
D: TRBD1
size: NA
length: 16

CDR3: CASSGQAVNTEAFF
V: TRBV19
J: TRBJ1-1
D: NA
size: once
length: 14

CDR3: CASRTTGKPLRGQFF
V: TRBV6-6
J: TRBJ2-1
D: NA
size: NA
length: 15

CDR3: CASRVTGEGSPLHF
V: TRBV27
J: TRBJ1-6
D: TRBD1
size: NA
length: 14

CDR3: CASRRRNRLDNEQFF
V: TRBV5-8
J: TRBJ2-1
D: NA
size: NA
length: 15

CDR3: CASSLEVSGNNEQFF
V: TRBV7-2
J: TRBJ2-1
D: NA
size: NA
length: 15

CDR3: CASSLEDRRFAKSNQPQHF
V: TRBV7-2
J: TRBJ1-5
D: TRBD1
size: NA
length: 19

CDR3: CASSGTGGAHGYTF
V: TRBV2
J: TRBJ1-2
D: TRBD1
size: NA
length: 14

CDR3: CASSEWGLTDTQYF
V: TRBV6-4
J: TRBJ2-3
D: NA
size: NA
length: 14

CDR3: CASSYYQSSYEQYF
V: TRBV6-5
J: TRBJ2-7
D: NA
size: NA
length: 14